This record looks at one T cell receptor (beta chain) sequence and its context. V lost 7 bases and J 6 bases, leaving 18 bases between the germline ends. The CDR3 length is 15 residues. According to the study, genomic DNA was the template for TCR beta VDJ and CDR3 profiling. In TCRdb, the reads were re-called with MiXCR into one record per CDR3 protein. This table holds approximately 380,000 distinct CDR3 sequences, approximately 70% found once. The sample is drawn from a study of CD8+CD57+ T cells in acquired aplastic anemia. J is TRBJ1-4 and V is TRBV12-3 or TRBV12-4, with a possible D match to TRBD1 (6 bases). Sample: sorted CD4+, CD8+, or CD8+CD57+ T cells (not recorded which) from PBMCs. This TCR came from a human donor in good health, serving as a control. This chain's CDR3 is CASTQVFRTDEKLFF. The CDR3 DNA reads TGTGCCAGCACCCAAGTTTTTAGGACAGATGAAAAACTGTTTTTT.